The sequence of this T cell receptor beta chain was determined in a study of T cell responses to AZD1222 COVID-19 vaccine. Germline CDR1 is KGHDR and CDR2 is SFDVKD. The length of the CDR3 is 15 residues. The V segment lost 3 bases and the J segment 5 bases; nucleotides outside the gene matches: 3. The data were produced by immunoSEQ multiplex PCR, yet TCRdb's version contains in-frame clones alone and is incomplete. The table lists more than 100,000 clones, 75% to 90% of them singletons, with 2.4% in the top ten. The chain joins TRBV24-1 to TRBJ2-2; 9 bases are shared with TRBD1. This specimen was peripheral blood, taken on day 0 of AZD1222 vaccination. This TCR was sampled from an adult in good health. CDR3 loop: CATSDGTGYTGELFF. CDR3 sequence (DNA): TGTGCCACCAGTGATGGGACAGGGTATACCGGGGAGCTGTTTTTT.